This T cell receptor beta chain derives from a study of OX40 agonist ivuxolimab in advanced cancers. Looking at the study overall: Each dose-escalation patient presented with hepatocellular carcinoma, melanoma, renal cell or head and neck cancer.

Produced via immunoSEQ multiplex PCR; TCRdb's table is partial and in-frame only. Among about 25,000 clones listed, roughly 93% were seen once. The CDR3 loop spans 11 amino acids. V lost 7 bases to trimming and J lost 3 bases, with 10 bases between them. Looked up from germline, CDR1 is SQVTM and CDR2 is ANQGSEA. J is TRBJ2-7 and V is TRBV29-1; TRBD1 is a possible D gene (5 bases). The material sequenced was CD4+ or CD8+ T cells sorted from blood, taken in a trial of the OX40 agonist ivuxolimab. The source is an adult with an advanced solid tumor such as melanoma, head and neck, liver or kidney cancer. DNA of the CDR3: TGCAGCGCCCGAAGGGGCTACGAGCAGTACTTC. This sequence encodes CSARRGYEQYF.